This T cell receptor (beta chain) was documented in a study of blood T cell repertoires in COVID-19 (dated by TCRdb to about 2020). Regarding the study in general: Samples from collaborators originated in the United States, Italy and Spain and spanned both the acute and convalescent phases of COVID-19. The prospective study material was composed of cDNA or gDNA derived from T cells, B-cell-depleted T cells, or PBMCs. Deeply sampled blood TCRbeta repertoires from subjects exposed to, actively infected with, or recovered from COVID-19 were included in the dataset. The repertoires were made available in a free public database intended to serve as a resource for research on the immune response to SARS-CoV-2. Samples were obtained from the ongoing ImmuneRACE study (first 160 participants) and from 1,000 to 1,500 subjects provided by 6 global collaborators. Nearly every sample came with metadata listing a de-identified subject ID, COVID-19 status, age in years and sex. HLA class I and class II types, where available, came from metadata supplied by the sample provider rather than from assay-based typing.

The CDR3, cysteine through phenylalanine, is 17 amino acids long. CDR3 DNA only is kept here, 51 bases in frame from base 1. From the germline V gene, CDR1 is SGHDN and CDR2 is FVKESK. V is cut back by 4 bases and J by 1 base, with 11 bases in the junction unmatched. Worth noting for this clone: The antigen this receptor binds is unknown. Within one base of it there is no much larger clone, and no base qualities were kept.

Overall study results and their limits: The quantity of clinical and demographic metadata differed by source and by participant and was supplied without curation.

A second Seattle source provided samples from volunteer blood donors who had recovered from COVID-19. The collaborating institutions used their own protocols to collect whole blood in K2EDTA tubes. For TCRbeta analysis, collaborator samples were shipped as frozen whole blood, as isolated PBMCs, or as DNA extracted from either sample type. The immunoSEQ Assay, a bias-controlled multiplex PCR, was used to amplify TCRbeta CDR3 regions from genomic DNA. The paper's processing steps were these. The number of nucleated cells in each sample was estimated by amplification of reference gene primers within the assay. To quantify the absolute abundance of each unique TCRbeta CDR3 rearrangement, sequence reads were collapsed and filtered. For each sample, productive Simpson clonality was calculated as the square root of Simpson's diversity index over productive rearrangements. Drawn from immuneACCESS, this table holds only the in-frame rearrangements with V and J called that TCRdb kept. Clones are partly lost; checked studies trace under half to an unresolved V gene and leave the rest unexplained. V and J calls and clone size are copied from that table; D and trimming were computed from the DNA. Recorded for this sample are 200,000 to 300,000 clones; roughly 86% of them occurred a single time. The ten largest clones take up around 9.1% of the sample.

The receptor was derived from a man aged 35 to 55 who had recovered from COVID-19. Input material: peripheral blood. The receptor chain draws on TRBV14 and TRBJ2-5, with 8 bases aligning to TRBD2. CDR3 reads: CASSLQGGRRPQETQYF. DNA sequence: TGTGCCAGCAGCCTGCAGGGCGGGAGGCGACCCCAAGAGACCCAGTACTTC.